This T cell receptor (beta chain) was retrieved from a study of blood T cell repertoires in COVID-19. Study background: There were acute and convalescent COVID-19 samples, and they came from the United States, Italy and Spain.

This clone was seen only once. Germline lookup yields CDR1 SEHNR and CDR2 FQNEAQ (reference sequence). The CDR3 covers 17 residues. Trimming removed 5 bases from V and 6 bases from J, with 26 bases in between. Some clones are missing from TCRdb's copy, which holds only in-frame ones; the method was immunoSEQ multiplex PCR. The repertoire includes approximately 250,000 clones, about 87% of them detected once, and 8% to 9.5% sits in the top ten. Sequencing was done on a sample of peripheral blood. The chain has TRBV7-9 and TRBJ2-7; the D gene is possibly TRBD2 (5 bases). This TCR was recovered from a human donor in a cohort sampled during active COVID-19. The CDR3 DNA reads TGTGCCAGCAGCCTCCCTCGGGGAACCCCCGTTGAGGTCGAGCAGTACTTC. Protein: CASSLPRGTPVEVEQYF.